This T cell receptor beta chain was retrieved from a study of CD8+ T cells in alopecia areata. Study context: Twice a day, 5 to 10 mg of oral tofacitinib was administered to treated patients. General observations from the study: Patients displayed less clarity in TCR sharing than mice, a finding possibly related to HLA.

The investigators collected lesional scalp punch biopsies and peripheral blood from alopecia areata patients. Both CD4+ and CD8+ T cells were separated by sorting PBMCs. As regards this clone: Its target is not known.

Deletions cut 2 bases from V and 2 bases from J, with 15 bases between. The CDR3 extends over 15 amino acids. CDR1 SQVTM and CDR2 ANQGSEA come from the germline V gene. Sequencing templates came from extracted RNA that was reverse transcribed into cDNA. Using immunoSEQ multiplex PCR, the repertoire was profiled, and TCRdb retains in-frame clones only, with some absent. The sample lists 100,000 to 150,000 clones, around 49% seen once, with roughly a sixth in the top ten. The material was CD8+ T cells sorted from blood, obtained at week 0. The chain employs TRBV29-1 and TRBJ1-2; possible D gene TRBD1, 6 bases. The sequence was obtained from a human donor with alopecia areata. CDR3 region: CSVECSDSRNYGYTF. The CDR3 nucleotides read TGCAGCGTTGAATGCTCGGACAGTAGAAACTATGGCTACACCTTC.